This T cell receptor (beta chain) originates from a study of blood T cell repertoires in COVID-19. Study summary: Both acute and convalescent COVID-19 samples were obtained from the United States, Italy and Spain.

While infection was still active, Seattle patients were enrolled and then followed longitudinally. The CDR3 contains 13 residues. Germline-derived CDR1 and CDR2 are MDHEN and SYDVKM. V shed 2 bases and J shed 4 bases, with 8 bases lying between them. Profiling relied on immunoSEQ multiplex PCR, and the TCRdb table lists in-frame clones only, not all of them. The sample contains about 190,000 clones, approximately 87% of which appear only once. This sequence joins TRBV28 and TRBJ1-2, with no clear D. The sequencing sample was made of peripheral blood. The TCR comes from a woman in her seventies with COVID-19, enrolled during active disease. CDR3 sequence reads: CASSLGLLYGYTF. In DNA, the CDR3 is TGTGCCAGCAGTTTAGGGCTCCTCTATGGCTACACCTTC.